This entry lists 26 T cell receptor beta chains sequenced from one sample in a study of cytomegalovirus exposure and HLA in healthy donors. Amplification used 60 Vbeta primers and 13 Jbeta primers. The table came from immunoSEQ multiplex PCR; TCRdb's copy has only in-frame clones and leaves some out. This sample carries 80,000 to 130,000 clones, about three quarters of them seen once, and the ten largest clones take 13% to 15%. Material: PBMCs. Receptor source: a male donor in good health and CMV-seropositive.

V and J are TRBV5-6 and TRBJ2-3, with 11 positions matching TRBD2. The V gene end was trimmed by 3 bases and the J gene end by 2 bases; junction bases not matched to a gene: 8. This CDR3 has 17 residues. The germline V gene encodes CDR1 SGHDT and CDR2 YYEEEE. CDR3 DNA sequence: TGTGCCAGCAGCTCTTTAGCGGGGGGGCCGGTCACAGATACGCAGTATTTT. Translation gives CASSSLAGGPVTDTQYF.

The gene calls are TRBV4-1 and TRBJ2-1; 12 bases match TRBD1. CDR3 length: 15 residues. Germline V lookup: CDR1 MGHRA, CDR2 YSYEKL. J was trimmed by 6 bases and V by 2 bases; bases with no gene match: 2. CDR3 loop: CASSQRDRGLNEQFF. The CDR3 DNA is TGCGCCAGCAGCCAACGGGACAGGGGGCTCAATGAGCAGTTCTTC.

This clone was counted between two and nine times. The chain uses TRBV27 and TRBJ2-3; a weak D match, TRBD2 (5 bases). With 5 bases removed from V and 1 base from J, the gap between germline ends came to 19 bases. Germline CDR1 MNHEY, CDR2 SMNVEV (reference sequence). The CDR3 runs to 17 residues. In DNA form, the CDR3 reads TGTGCCAGCAGTCCCCTCGGGTGGGAGTTTGGCACAGATACGCAGTATTTT. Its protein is CASSPLGWEFGTDTQYF.

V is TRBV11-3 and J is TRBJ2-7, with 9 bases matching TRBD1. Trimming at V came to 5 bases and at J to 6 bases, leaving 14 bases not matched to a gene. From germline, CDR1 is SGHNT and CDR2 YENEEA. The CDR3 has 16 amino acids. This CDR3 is CASSPSGTGTFGEQYF. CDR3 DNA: TGTGCCAGCAGCCCCTCTGGGACAGGGACCTTCGGCGAGCAGTACTTC. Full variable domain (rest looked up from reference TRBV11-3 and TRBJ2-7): EAGVVQSPRYKIIEKKQPVAFWCNPISGHNTLYWYLQNLGQGPELLIRYENEEAVDDSQLPKDRFSAERLKGVDSTLKIQPAELGDSAVYLCASSPSGTGTFGEQYFGPGTRLTVT.

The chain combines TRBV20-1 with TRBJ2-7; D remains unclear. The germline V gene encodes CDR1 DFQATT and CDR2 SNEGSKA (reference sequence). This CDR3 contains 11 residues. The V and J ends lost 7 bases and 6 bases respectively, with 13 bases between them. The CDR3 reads CSVRLASEQYF. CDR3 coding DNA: TGCAGTGTTCGTCTCGCCAGCGAGCAGTACTTC.

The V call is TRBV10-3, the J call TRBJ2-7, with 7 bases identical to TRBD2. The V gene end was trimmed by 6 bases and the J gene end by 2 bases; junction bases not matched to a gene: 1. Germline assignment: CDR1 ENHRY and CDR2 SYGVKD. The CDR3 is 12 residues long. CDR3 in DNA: TGTGCCATCAGGAGCGGGGCCTACGAGCAGTACTTC. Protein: CAIRSGAYEQYF.

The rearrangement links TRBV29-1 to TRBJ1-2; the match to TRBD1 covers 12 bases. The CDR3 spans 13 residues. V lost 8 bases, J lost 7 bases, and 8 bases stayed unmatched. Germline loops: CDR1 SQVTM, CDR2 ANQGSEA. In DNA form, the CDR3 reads TGCAGCTTTGGGACAGGGGGCAAAATTGGCTACACCTTC. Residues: CSFGTGGKIGYTF.

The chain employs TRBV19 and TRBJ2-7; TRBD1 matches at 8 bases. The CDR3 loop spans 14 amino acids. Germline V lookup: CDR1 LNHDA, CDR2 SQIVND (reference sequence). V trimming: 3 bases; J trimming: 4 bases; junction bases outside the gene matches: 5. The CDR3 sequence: CASSIGRGLYEQYF. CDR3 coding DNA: TGTGCCAGTAGTATTGGCAGGGGGCTTTACGAGCAGTACTTC.

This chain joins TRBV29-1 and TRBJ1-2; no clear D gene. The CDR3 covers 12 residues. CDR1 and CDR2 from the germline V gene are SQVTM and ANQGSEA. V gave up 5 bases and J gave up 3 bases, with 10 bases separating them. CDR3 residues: CSVQYGDYGYTF. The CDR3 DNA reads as TGCAGCGTTCAATACGGGGACTATGGCTACACCTTC.

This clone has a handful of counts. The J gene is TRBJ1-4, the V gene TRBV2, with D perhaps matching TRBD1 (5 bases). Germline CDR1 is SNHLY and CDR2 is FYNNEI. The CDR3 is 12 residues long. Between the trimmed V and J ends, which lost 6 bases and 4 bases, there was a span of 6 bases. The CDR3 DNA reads TGTGCCAGCAGCAGGGTTAATGAAAAACTGTTTTTT. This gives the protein CASSRVNEKLFF. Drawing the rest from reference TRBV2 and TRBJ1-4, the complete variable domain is EPEVTQTPSHQVTQMGQEVILRCVPISNHLYFYWYRQILGQKVEFLVSFYNNEISEKSEIFDDQFSVERPDGSNFTLKIRSTKLEDSAMYFCASSRVNEKLFFGSGTQLSVL.

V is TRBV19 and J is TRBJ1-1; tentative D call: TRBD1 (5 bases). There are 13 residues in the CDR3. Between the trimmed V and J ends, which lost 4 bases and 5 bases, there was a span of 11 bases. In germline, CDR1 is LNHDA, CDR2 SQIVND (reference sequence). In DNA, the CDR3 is TGTGCCAGTAGTACGGGGGTTGAGACTGAAGCTTTCTTT. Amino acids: CASSTGVETEAFF.

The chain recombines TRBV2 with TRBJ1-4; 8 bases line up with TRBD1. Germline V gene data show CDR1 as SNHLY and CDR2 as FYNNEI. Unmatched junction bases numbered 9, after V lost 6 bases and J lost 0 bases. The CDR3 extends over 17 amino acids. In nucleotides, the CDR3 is TGTGCCAGCAGGTGGACAGGGCGACAGGCAACTAATGAAAAACTGTTTTTT. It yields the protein CASRWTGRQATNEKLFF.

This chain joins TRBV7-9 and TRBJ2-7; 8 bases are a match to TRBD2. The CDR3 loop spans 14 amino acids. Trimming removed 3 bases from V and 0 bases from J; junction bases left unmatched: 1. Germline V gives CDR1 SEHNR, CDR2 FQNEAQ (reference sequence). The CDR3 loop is CASSFGGASYEQYF. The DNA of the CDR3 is TGTGCCAGCAGCTTCGGGGGGGCCTCCTACGAGCAGTACTTC.

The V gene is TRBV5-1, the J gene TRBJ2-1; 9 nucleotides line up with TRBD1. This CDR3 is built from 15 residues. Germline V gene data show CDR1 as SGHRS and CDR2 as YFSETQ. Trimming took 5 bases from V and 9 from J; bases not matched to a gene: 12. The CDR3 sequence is CASRPGQGSGSEQFF. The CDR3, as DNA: TGCGCCAGCAGGCCGGGACAGGGATCAGGTAGTGAGCAGTTCTTC.

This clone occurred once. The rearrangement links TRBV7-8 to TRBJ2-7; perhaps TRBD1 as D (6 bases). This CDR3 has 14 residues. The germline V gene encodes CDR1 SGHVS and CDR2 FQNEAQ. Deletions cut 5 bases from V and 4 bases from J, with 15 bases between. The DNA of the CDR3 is TGTGCCAGCAGCACGTCAACAGGGATGTACGAGCAGTACTTC. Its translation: CASSTSTGMYEQYF.

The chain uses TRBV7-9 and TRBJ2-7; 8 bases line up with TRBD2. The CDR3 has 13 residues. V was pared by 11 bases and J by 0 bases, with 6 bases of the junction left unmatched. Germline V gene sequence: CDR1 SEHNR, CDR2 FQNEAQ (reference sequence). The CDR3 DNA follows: TGTGCCCTTGGCGGGGGGCGCTCCTACGAGCAGTACTTC. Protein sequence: CALGGGRSYEQYF.

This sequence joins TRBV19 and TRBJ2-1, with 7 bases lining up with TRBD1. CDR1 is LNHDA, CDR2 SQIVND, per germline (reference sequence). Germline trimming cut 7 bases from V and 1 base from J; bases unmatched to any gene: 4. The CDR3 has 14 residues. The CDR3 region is CASTSTGSYNEQFF. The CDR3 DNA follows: TGTGCCAGTACTTCGACAGGGTCCTACAATGAGCAGTTCTTC. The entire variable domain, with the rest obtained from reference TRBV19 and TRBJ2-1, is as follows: DGGITQSPKYLFRKEGQNVTLSCEQNLNHDAMYWYRQDPGQGLRLIYYSQIVNDFQKGDIAEGYSVSREKKESFPLTVTSAQKNPTAFYLCASTSTGSYNEQFFGPGTRLTVL.

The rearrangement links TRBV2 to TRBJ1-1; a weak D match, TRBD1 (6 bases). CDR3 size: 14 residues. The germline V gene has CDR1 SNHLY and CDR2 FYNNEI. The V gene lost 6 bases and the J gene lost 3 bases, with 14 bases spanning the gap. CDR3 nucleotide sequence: TGTGCCAGCAGCCAACGCAGGGGAGACACTGAAGCTTTCTTT. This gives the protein CASSQRRGDTEAFF.

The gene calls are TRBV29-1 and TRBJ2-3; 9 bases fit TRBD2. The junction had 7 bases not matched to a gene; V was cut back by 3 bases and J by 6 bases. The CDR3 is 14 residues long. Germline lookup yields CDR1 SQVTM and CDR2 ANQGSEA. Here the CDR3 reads CSVDRNSGGDTQYF. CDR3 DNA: TGCAGCGTTGATCGTAATAGCGGGGGTGATACGCAGTATTTT.

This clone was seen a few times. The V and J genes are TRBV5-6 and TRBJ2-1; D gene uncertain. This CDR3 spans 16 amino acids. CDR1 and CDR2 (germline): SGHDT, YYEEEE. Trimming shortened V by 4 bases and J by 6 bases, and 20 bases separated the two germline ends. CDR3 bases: TGTGCCAGCAGCCGCGCGTGGTTATCCCTTTCCAATGAGCAGTTCTTC. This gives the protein CASSRAWLSLSNEQFF. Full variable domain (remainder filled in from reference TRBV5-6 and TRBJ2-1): DAGVTQSPTHLIKTRGQQVTLRCSPKSGHDTVSWYQQALGQGPQFIFQYYEEEERQRGNFPDRFSGHQFPNYSSELNVNALLLGDSALYLCASSRAWLSLSNEQFFGPGTRLTVL.

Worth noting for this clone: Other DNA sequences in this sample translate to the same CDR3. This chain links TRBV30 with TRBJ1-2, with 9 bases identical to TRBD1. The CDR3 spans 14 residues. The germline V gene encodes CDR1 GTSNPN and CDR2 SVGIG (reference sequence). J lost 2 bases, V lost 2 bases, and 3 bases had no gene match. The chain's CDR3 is CAWSHTGGNYGYTF. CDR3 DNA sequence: TGTGCCTGGAGTCACACAGGGGGCAACTATGGCTACACCTTC.

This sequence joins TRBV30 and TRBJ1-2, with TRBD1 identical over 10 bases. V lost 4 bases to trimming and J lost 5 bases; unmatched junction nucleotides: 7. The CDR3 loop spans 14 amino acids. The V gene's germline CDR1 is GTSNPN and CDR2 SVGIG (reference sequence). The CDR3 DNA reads TGTGCCTGGACCGGGACAGGGGTTTCTTATGGCTACACCTTC. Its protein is CAWTGTGVSYGYTF.

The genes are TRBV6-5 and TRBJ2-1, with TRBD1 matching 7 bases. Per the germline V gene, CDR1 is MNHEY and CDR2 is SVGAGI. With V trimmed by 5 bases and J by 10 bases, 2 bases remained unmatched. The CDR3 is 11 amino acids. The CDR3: CASSRGQEQFF. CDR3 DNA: TGTGCCAGCAGTAGGGGGCAGGAGCAGTTCTTC.

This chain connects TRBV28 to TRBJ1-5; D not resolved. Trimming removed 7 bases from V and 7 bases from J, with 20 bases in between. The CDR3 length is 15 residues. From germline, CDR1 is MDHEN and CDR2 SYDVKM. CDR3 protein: CASNPLRGSGQPQHF. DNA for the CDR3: TGTGCCAGCAATCCCCTCAGAGGGTCGGGACAGCCCCAGCATTTT.

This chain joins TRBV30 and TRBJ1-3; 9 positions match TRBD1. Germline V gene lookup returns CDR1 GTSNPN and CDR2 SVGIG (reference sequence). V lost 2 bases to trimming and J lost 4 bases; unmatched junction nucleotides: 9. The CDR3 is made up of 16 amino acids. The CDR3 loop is CAWSLGGTGIGNTIYF. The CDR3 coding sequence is TGTGCCTGGAGTTTAGGTGGGACAGGGATCGGAAACACCATATATTTT.

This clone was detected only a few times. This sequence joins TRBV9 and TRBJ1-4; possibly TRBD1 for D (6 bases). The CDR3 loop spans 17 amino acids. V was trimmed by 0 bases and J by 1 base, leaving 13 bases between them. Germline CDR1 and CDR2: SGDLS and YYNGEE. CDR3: CASSVEGVWGTNEKLFF. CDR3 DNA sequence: TGTGCCAGCAGCGTAGAGGGGGTGTGGGGAACTAATGAAAAACTGTTTTTT.